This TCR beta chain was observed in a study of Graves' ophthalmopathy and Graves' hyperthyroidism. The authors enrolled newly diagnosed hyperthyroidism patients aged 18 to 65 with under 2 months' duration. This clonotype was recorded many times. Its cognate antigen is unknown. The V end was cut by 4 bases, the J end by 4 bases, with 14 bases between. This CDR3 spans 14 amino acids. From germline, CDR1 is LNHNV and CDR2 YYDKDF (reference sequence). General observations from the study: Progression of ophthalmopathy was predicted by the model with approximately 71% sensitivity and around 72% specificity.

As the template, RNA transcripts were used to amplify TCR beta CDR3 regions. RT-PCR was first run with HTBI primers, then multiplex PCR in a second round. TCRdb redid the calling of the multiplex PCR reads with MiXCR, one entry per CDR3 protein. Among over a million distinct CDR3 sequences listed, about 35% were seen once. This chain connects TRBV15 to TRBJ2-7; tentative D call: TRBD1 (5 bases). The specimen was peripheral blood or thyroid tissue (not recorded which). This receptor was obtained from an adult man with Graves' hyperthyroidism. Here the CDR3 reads CATSTYTGRYEQYF. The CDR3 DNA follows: TGTGCCACCAGCACCTACACAGGACGTTACGAGCAGTACTTC.